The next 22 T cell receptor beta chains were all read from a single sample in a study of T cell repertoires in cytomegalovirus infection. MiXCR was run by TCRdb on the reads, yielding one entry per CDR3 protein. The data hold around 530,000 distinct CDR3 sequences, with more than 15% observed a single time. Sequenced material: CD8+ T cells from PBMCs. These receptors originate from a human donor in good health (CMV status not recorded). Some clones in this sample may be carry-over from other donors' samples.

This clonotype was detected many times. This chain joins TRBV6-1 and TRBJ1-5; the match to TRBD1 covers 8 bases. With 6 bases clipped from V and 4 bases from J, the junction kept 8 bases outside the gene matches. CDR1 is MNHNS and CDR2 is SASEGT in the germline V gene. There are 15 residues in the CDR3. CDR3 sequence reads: CASRGQGAKNQPQHF. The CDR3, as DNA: TGTGCCAGCAGAGGACAGGGAGCGAAAAATCAGCCCCAGCATTTT.

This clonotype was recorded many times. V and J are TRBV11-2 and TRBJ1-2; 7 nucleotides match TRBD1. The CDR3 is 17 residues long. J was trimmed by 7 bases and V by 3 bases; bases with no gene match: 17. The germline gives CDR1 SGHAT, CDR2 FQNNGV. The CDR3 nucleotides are TGTGCCAGCAGCTTCGGGACAGACACTATGGCTAGCCTTGGCTACACCTTC. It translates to CASSFGTDTMASLGYTF.

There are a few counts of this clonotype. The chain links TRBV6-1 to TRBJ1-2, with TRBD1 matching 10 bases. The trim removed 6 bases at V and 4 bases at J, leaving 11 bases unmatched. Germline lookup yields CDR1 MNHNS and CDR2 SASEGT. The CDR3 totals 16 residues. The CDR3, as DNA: TGTGCCAGCAGACCTGGACAGGGGGTGTCTTCCTATGGCTACACCTTC. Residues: CASRPGQGVSSYGYTF.

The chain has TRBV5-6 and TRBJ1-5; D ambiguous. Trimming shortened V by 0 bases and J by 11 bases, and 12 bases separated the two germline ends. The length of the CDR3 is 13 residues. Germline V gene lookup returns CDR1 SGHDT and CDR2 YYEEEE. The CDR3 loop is CASSLASGEAQHF. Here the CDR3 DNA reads TGTGCCAGCAGCTTGGCCTCTGGGGAGGCCCAGCATTTT.

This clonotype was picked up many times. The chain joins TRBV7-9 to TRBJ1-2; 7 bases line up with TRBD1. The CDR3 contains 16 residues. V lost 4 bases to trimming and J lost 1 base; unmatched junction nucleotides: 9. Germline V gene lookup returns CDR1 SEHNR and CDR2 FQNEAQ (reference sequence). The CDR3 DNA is TGTGCCAGCAGCTCGGGACAGAAAGACAATAACTATGGCTACACCTTC. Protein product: CASSSGQKDNNYGYTF.

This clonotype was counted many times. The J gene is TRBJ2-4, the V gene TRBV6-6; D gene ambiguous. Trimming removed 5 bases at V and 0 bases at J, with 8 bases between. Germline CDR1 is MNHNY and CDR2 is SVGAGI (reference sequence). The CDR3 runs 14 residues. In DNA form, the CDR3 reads TGTGCCAGCAGTCCCCATCTAGCCAAAAACATTCAGTACTTC. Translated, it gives CASSPHLAKNIQYF.

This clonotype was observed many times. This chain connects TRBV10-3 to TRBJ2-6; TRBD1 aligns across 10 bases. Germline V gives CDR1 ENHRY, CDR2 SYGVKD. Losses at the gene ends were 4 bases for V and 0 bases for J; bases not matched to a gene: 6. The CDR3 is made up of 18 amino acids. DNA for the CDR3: TGTGCCATCAGTGCCTGGGACAGGGGTAGCTCTGGGGCCAACGTCCTGACTTTC. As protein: CAISAWDRGSSGANVLTF.

The CDR3 reads CASKDPLRDTEAFF. In DNA, the CDR3 is TGTGCCAGTAAGGACCCCCTCAGGGACACTGAAGCTTTCTTT. The chain carries TRBV19 and TRBJ1-1; a possible D gene is TRBD1 (5 bases). Germline lookup yields CDR1 LNHDA and CDR2 SQIVND (reference sequence). V lost 7 bases to trimming and J lost 3 bases, with 15 bases between them. CDR3 size: 14 residues.

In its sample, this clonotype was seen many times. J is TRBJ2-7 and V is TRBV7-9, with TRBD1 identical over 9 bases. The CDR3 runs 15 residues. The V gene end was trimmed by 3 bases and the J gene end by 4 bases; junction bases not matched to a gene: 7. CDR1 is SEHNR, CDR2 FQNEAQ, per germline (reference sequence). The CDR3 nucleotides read TGTGCCAGCAGCTTCGGGGAAGGGACAGGGTACGAGCAGTACTTC. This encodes CASSFGEGTGYEQYF. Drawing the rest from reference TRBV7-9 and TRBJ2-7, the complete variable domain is DTGVSQNPRHKITKRGQNVTFRCDPISEHNRLYWYRQTLGQGPEFLTYFQNEAQLEKSRLLSDRFSAERPKGSFSTLEIQRTEQGDSAMYLCASSFGEGTGYEQYFGPGTRLTVT.

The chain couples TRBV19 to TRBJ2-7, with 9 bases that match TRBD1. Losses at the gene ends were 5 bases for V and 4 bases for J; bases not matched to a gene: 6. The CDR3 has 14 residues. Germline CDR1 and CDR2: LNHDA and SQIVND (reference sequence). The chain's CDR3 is CASSSGTGKYEQYF. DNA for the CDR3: TGTGCCAGTAGTTCTGGGACAGGGAAATACGAGCAGTACTTC.

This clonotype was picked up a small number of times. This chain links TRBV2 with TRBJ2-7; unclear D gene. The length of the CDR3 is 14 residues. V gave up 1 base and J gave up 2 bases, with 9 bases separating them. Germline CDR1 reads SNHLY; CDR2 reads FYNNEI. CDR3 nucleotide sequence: TGTGCCAGCAGTGAAGTCGGACGCCCCTACGAGCAGTACTTC. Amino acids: CASSEVGRPYEQYF.

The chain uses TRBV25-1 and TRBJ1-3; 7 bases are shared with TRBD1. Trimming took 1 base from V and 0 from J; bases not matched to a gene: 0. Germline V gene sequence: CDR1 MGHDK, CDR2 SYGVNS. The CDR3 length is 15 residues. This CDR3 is CASSEWDSSGNTIYF. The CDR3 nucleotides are TGTGCCAGCAGTGAATGGGACAGCTCTGGAAACACCATATATTTT.

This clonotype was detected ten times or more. The chain's CDR3 is CASNTPRGQRETQYF. The CDR3 DNA is TGTGCCAGCAATACTCCCCGTGGACAGAGAGAGACCCAGTACTTC. This chain connects TRBV6-2 or TRBV6-3 to TRBJ2-5; a weak D match, TRBD1 (6 bases). Germline V lookup: CDR1 MNHEY, CDR2 SVGEGT. This CDR3 is 15 amino acids long. Trimming cost V 7 bases and J 4 bases, with 19 bases left between them.

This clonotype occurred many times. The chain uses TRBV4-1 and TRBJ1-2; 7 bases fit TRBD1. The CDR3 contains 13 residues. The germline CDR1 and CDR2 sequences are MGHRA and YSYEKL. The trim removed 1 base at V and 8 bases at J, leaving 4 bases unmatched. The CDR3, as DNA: TGCGCCAGCAGCCAAGGACAGGGTTTGGGCTACACCTTC. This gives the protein CASSQGQGLGYTF.

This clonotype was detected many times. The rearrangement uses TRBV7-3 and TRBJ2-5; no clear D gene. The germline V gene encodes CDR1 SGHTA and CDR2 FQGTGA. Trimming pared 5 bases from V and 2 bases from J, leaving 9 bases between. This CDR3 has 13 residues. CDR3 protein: CASSTRPQETQYF. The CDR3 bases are TGTGCCAGCAGCACCCGGCCGCAAGAGACCCAGTACTTC.

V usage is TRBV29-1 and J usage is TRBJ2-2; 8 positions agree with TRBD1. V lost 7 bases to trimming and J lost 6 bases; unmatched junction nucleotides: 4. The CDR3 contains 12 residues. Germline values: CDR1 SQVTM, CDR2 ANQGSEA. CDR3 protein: CSAAGGAGELFF. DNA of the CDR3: TGCAGCGCAGCAGGGGGCGCCGGGGAGCTGTTTTTT.

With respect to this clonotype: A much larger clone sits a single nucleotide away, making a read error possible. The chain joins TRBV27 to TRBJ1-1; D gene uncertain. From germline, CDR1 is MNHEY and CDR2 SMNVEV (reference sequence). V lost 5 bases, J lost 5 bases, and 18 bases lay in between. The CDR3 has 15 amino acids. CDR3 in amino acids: CASSKPVGAWTEAFF. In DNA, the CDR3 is TGTGCCAGCAGTAAACCAGTGGGCGCATGGACTGAAGCTTTCTTT.

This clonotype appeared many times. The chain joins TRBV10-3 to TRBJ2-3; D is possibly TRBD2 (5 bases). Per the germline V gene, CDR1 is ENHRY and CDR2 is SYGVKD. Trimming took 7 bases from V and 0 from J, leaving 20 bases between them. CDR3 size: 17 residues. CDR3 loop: CAITPADLGGSTDTQYF. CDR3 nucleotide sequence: TGTGCCATCACCCCGGCGGATCTAGGAGGTAGCACAGATACGCAGTATTTT.

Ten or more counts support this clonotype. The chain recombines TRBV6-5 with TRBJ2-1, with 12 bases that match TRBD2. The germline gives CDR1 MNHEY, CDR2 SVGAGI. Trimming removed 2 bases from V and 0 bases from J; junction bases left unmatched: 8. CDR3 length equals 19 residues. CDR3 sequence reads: CASSYSLAGGRSSYNEQFF. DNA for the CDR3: TGTGCCAGCAGTTACAGCCTAGCGGGAGGGCGGAGCTCCTACAATGAGCAGTTCTTC.

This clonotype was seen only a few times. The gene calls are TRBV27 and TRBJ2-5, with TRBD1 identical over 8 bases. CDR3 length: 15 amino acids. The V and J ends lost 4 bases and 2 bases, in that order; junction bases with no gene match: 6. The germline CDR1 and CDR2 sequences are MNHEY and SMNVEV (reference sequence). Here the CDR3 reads CASSSDRATQETQYF. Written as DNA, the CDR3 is TGTGCCAGCAGTTCGGACAGGGCGACTCAAGAGACCCAGTACTTC.

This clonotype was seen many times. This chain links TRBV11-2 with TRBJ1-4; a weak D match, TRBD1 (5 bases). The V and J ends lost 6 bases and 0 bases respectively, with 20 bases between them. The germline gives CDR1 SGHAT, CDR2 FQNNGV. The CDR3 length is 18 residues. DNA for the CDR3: TGTGCCAGCAGAACGTGGGGGACCGCCACCTCAACTAATGAAAAACTGTTTTTT. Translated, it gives CASRTWGTATSTNEKLFF.

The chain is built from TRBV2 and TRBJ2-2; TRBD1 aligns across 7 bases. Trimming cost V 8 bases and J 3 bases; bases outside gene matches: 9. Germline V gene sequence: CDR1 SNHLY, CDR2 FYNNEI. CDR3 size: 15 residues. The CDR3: CASLPRQGYTGELFF. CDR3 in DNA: TGTGCCAGCCTACCCAGACAGGGTTACACCGGGGAGCTGTTTTTT.